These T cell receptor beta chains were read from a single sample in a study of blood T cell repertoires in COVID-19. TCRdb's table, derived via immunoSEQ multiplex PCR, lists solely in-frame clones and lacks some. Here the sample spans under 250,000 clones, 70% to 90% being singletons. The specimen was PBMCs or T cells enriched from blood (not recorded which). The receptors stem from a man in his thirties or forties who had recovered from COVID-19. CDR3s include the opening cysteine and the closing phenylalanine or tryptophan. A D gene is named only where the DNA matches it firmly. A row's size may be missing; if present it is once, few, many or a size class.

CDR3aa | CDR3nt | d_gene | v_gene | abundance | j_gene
CASSRLAGWEQFF | TGTGCCAGTAGTCGACTAGCGGGATGGGAGCAGTTCTTC | TRBD2 | TRBV19 | . | TRBJ2-1
CVRTRKCSNQPQHF | TGTGTCAGAACTAGAAAGTGTAGCAATCAGCCCCAGCATTTT | . | TRBV7-5 | . | TRBJ1-5
CASSQFTANSNQPQHF | TGTGCCAGCAGCCAATTTACTGCCAATAGCAATCAGCCCCAGCATTTT | . | TRBV16 | . | TRBJ1-5
CASSQQTGDYEQYF | TGCGCCAGCAGCCAACAGACAGGGGACTACGAGCAGTACTTC | TRBD1 | TRBV4-3 | . | TRBJ2-7
CASSFDRTGNTIYF | TGTGCCAGCAGCTTTGACAGAACTGGAAACACCATATATTTT | . | TRBV7-9 | . | TRBJ1-3
CASSRGTEAFF | TGTGCCAGCAGTCGGGGGACTGAAGCTTTCTTT | . | TRBV25-1 | . | TRBJ1-1
CASSIGLQPQHF | TGTGCCAGTAGTATTGGCCTTCAGCCCCAGCATTTT | . | TRBV19 | once | TRBJ1-5
CASSQDLTNEKLFF | TGTGCCAGCAGCCAAGATCTCACAAATGAAAAACTGTTTTTT | . | TRBV3-1/TRBV3-2 | . | TRBJ1-4
CASSPFQGRSYEQYF | TGTGCCAGCTCACCATTCCAGGGGCGCTCCTACGAGCAGTACTTC | . | TRBV18 | . | TRBJ2-7
CASSLGGGGGNQPQHF | TGTGCCAGCAGCTTAGGTGGGGGAGGAGGGAATCAGCCCCAGCATTTT | . | TRBV7-2 | . | TRBJ1-5
CASSIVGTIGNEKYF | TGTGCCAGTAGTATTGTAGGGACTATTGGGAACGAGAAGTACTTC | TRBD2 | TRBV19 | . | TRBJ2-7
CASRDREGGYTF | TGTGCCAGCAGGGATCGGGAAGGTGGCTACACCTTC | . | TRBV11-3 | few | TRBJ1-2
CAWSVGTGQAETQYF | TGTGCCTGGAGTGTAGGGACAGGGCAGGCAGAGACCCAGTACTTC | TRBD1 | TRBV30 | . | TRBJ2-5
CASSEVGGVGSEQFF | TGTGCCAGCAGTGAAGTAGGGGGAGTAGGGAGTGAGCAGTTCTTC | . | TRBV25-1 | . | TRBJ2-1
CASSLGLAGGPYEQYF | TGTGCCAGCAGCTTGGGGCTAGCGGGGGGGCCTTACGAGCAGTACTTC | TRBD2 | TRBV7-2 | . | TRBJ2-7
CASSLARDSVTEAFF | TGTGCCAGCAGCTTAGCCCGGGACAGTGTCACTGAAGCTTTCTTT | TRBD1 | TRBV7-6 | . | TRBJ1-1
CASRTGDTGELFF | TGTGCCAGCAGGACAGGGGACACCGGGGAGCTGTTTTTT | TRBD1 | TRBV6-5 | many | TRBJ2-2
CASSPRTGMLNEQFF | TGTGCCAGCAGCCCGCGGACAGGGATGCTCAATGAGCAGTTCTTC | TRBD1 | TRBV13 | . | TRBJ2-1
CASSSKNTGELFF | TGCGCCAGCAGCTCTAAGAACACCGGGGAGCTGTTTTTT | . | TRBV5-1 | . | TRBJ2-2
CASSLVDINYGYTF | TGCGCCAGCAGCTTGGTTGACATTAACTATGGCTACACCTTC | . | TRBV5-1 | once | TRBJ1-2
CASSLRTSGDEQYF | TGTGCCAGCAGCTTGAGGACTAGCGGTGACGAGCAGTACTTC | TRBD2 | TRBV5-4 | . | TRBJ2-7
CSASGRNEQFF | TGCAGTGCTTCCGGTCGAAATGAGCAGTTCTTC | . | TRBV20-1 | . | TRBJ2-1
CASSVELRSYNEQFF | TGTGCCAGCAGCGTAGAACTGCGCTCCTACAATGAGCAGTTCTTC | . | TRBV9 | . | TRBJ2-1
CASSPLPQGTNEKLFF | TGCGCCAGCAGCCCACTGCCCCAGGGAACTAATGAAAAACTGTTTTTT | . | TRBV5-1 | . | TRBJ1-4
CASGKRGQNNSPLHF | TGTGCCAGCGGAAAAAGAGGACAGAATAATTCACCCCTCCACTTT | . | TRBV27 | many | TRBJ1-6
CASSEWGPPYEQYF | TGTGCCAGCAGTGAATGGGGCCCACCTTACGAGCAGTACTTC | . | TRBV2 | . | TRBJ2-7
CASSWTDRVGYTF | TGCGCCAGCAGCTGGACGGACAGGGTCGGCTACACCTTC | TRBD1 | TRBV5-1 | . | TRBJ1-2
CATSRGSHDGYTF | TGCGCCACCAGCAGGGGCAGTCATGATGGCTACACCTTC | . | TRBV15 | . | TRBJ1-2
CASSPSLGTTSEAFF | TGTGCCAGCTCACCATCGCTCGGCACTACGTCTGAAGCTTTCTTT | . | TRBV18 | . | TRBJ1-1
CASSLYGGARETQYF | TGTGCCAGCAGCTTATACGGGGGGGCCCGAGAGACCCAGTACTTC | TRBD2 | TRBV7-9 | . | TRBJ2-5
CASSLFGTGVTEAFF | TGTGCCAGCAGCTTATTCGGGACAGGGGTCACTGAAGCTTTCTTT | TRBD1 | TRBV7-2 | . | TRBJ1-1
CASSQVYSNQPQHF | TGCGCCAGCAGCCAAGTTTATAGCAATCAGCCCCAGCATTTT | . | TRBV4-1 | once | TRBJ1-5
CASSLTGISTDTQYF | TGCGCCAGCAGCTTGACAGGGATTAGCACAGATACGCAGTATTTT | . | TRBV5-1 | . | TRBJ2-3
CASSLPGSYQPQHF | TGTGCCAGCAGCTTACCGGGGTCCTATCAGCCCCAGCATTTT | . | TRBV7-8 | . | TRBJ1-5
CASSSGTTNEKLFF | TGCGCCAGCAGTTCCGGGACAACTAATGAAAAACTGTTTTTT | . | TRBV10-1 | . | TRBJ1-4
CASSIVEGQPQHF | TGTGCCAGTAGTATAGTAGAGGGTCAGCCCCAGCATTTT | . | TRBV19 | . | TRBJ1-5
CASSLSSGRGTNEQFF | TGTGCCAGCAGCCTCAGTAGCGGGAGGGGGACCAATGAGCAGTTCTTC | TRBD2 | TRBV9 | . | TRBJ2-1
CASTLTWSEAPLHF | TGTGCCAGCACTCTGACATGGTCGGAAGCACCCCTCCACTTT | . | TRBV7-2 | . | TRBJ1-6
CAIMLSGADTQYF | TGTGCCATCATGTTATCAGGGGCAGATACGCAGTATTTT | . | TRBV10-3 | once | TRBJ2-3
CAWSPGVSSFWRNTIYF | TGTGCCTGGAGTCCCGGGGTTTCATCCTTCTGGAGAAACACCATATATTTT | . | TRBV30 | few | TRBJ1-3
CASSPSQPKAGGETQYF | TGTGCCAGCTCACCCTCCCAACCCAAGGCCGGGGGAGAGACCCAGTACTTC | . | TRBV18 | . | TRBJ2-5
CASSPRTRAQTGELFF | TGTGCCAGCAGCCCCCGAACCAGGGCGCAGACCGGGGAGCTGTTTTTT | . | TRBV5-4 | . | TRBJ2-2
CASSLGTSGTGELFF | TGCGCCAGCAGCTTAGGGACTAGCGGAACCGGGGAGCTGTTTTTT | TRBD2 | TRBV5-1 | . | TRBJ2-2
CASSQFHSGDQPQHF | TGCGCCAGCAGCCAATTCCATTCAGGGGATCAGCCCCAGCATTTT | . | TRBV4-1 | many | TRBJ1-5
CASSPGGGPYGYTF | TGTGCCAGCAGCCCCGGGGGGGGCCCGTATGGCTACACCTTC | . | TRBV7-3 | . | TRBJ1-2
CASSDLRGWYTEAFF | TGTGCCAGCAGTGACCTCAGGGGGTGGTACACTGAAGCTTTCTTT | TRBD1 | TRBV6-4 | many | TRBJ1-1
CASSETGTYTEAFF | TGTGCCAGTAGTGAAACAGGAACTTACACTGAAGCTTTCTTT | . | TRBV19 | . | TRBJ1-1
CASSIDRGRHEQYF | TGTGCCAGCAGCATCGACAGGGGGCGACACGAGCAGTACTTC | TRBD1 | TRBV5-4 | once | TRBJ2-7
CASSSRGNYNEQFF | TGTGCCAGCAGCTCTCGGGGAAACTACAATGAGCAGTTCTTC | . | TRBV11-2 | . | TRBJ2-1
CAWSVGGRSEQYF | TGTGCCTGGAGTGTAGGGGGCAGGAGCGAGCAGTACTTC | TRBD1 | TRBV30 | once | TRBJ2-7
CASSPGQGQPQHF | TGTGCCAGCAGTCCGGGACAGGGCCAGCCCCAGCATTTT | TRBD1 | TRBV12-3/TRBV12-4 | . | TRBJ1-5
CASSFSGRGSEQYF | TGTGCCAGCAGTTTTAGCGGGAGAGGGTCCGAGCAGTACTTC | TRBD2 | TRBV28 | . | TRBJ2-7
CASSGTVLKPQHF | TGTGCCAGCAGTGGGACAGTGCTTAAGCCCCAGCATTTT | . | TRBV2 | . | TRBJ1-5